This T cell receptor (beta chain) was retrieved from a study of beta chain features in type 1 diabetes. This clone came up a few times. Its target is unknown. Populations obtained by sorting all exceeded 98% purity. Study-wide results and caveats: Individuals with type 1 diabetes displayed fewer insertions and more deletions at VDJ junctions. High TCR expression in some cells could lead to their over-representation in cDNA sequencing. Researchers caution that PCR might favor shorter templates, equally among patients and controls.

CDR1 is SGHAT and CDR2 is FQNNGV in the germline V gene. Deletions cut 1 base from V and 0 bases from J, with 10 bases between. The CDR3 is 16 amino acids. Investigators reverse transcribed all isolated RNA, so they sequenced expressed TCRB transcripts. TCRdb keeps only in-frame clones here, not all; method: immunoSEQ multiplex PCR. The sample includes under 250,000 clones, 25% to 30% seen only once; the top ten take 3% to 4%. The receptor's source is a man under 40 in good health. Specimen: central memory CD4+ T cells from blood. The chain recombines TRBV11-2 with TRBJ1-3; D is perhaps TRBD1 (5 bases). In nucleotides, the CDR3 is TGTGCCAGCAGCTTAGGAACAGGTATCTCTGGAAACACCATATATTTT. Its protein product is CASSLGTGISGNTIYF. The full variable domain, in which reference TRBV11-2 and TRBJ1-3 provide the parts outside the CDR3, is EAGVAQSPRYKIIEKRQSVAFWCNPISGHATLYWYQQILGQGPKLLIQFQNNGVVDDSQLPKDRFSAERLKGVDSTLKIQPAKLEDSAVYLCASSLGTGISGNTIYFGEGSWLTVV.